This TCR beta chain derives from a study of cytotoxic CD8 clonotypes in ibrutinib-treated CLL. Per germline, CDR1 SGHVS and CDR2 FQNEAQ. The CDR3 has 17 amino acids. V lost 5 bases and J lost 2; bases outside the gene matches: 11. TCRdb's copy holds only in-frame clones and misses some; the assay was immunoSEQ multiplex PCR. The sample has tens of thousands of clones; 60% to 75% are singletons. PBMCs that had been cryopreserved were the source of roughly 2 micrograms of genomic DNA for TCR beta libraries. This clone appeared a single time. Sequencing used PBMCs, obtained after 12 months of ibrutinib treatment. The receptor was derived from a human donor with chronic lymphocytic leukemia. The V call is TRBV7-8, the J call TRBJ2-3, with 9 bases identical to TRBD2. The DNA of the CDR3 is TGTGCCAGCAGCCCGGCGAGGTCTAGCGGGGTCACAGATACGCAGTATTTT. Its protein is CASSPARSSGVTDTQYF.